A selection of T cell receptor beta chains follows, all from one sample in a study of cytomegalovirus exposure and HLA in healthy donors. Using immunoSEQ multiplex PCR, the repertoire was profiled, and TCRdb retains in-frame clones only, with some absent. The data hold roughly 100,000 clones, with 75% to 85% observed a single time. Sequences were obtained from PBMCs. These receptors all come from a man younger than 35 in good health and CMV-seronegative. CDR3s include the opening cysteine and the closing phenylalanine or tryptophan. A D gene is named only where the DNA matches it firmly. The size entry is marked missing in some rows and otherwise reads once, few, many or a size class.

v_call	d_call	clone_size	j_call	cdr3_aa	cdr3_nt
TRBV5-1	NA	NA	TRBJ2-1	CASSLTSKRYNEQFF	TGCGCCAGCAGCCTAACCTCCAAGAGGTACAATGAGCAGTTCTTC
TRBV27	NA	NA	TRBJ2-1	CASSLRGSSYNEQFF	TGTGCCAGCAGTTTACGGGGGAGCTCCTACAATGAGCAGTTCTTC
TRBV5-1	TRBD2	once	TRBJ2-2	CASSPGGITNTGELFF	TGCGCCAGCAGCCCGGGGGGGATTACGAACACCGGGGAGCTGTTTTTT
TRBV6-6	NA	NA	TRBJ2-1	CASTGVDEQFF	TGTGCCAGCACAGGGGTCGATGAGCAGTTCTTC
TRBV6-5	TRBD1	NA	TRBJ1-2	CASSYSGTGVNGYTF	TGTGCCAGCAGTTACTCGGGGACAGGGGTGAATGGCTACACCTTC
TRBV5-6	NA	few	TRBJ2-5	CASSLAGMVGETQYF	TGTGCCAGCAGCTTGGCGGGTATGGTCGGGGAGACCCAGTACTTC
TRBV10-2	NA	few	TRBJ2-1	CASQSDSEQFF	TGCGCCAGCCAATCGGACAGTGAGCAGTTCTTC
TRBV19	NA	NA	TRBJ1-2	CASSFTGQSSYTF	TGTGCCAGTAGTTTTACAGGACAAAGTAGCTACACCTTC
TRBV18	TRBD1	NA	TRBJ1-2	CASSPRDSANYGYTF	TGTGCCAGCTCACCCCGGGACAGTGCTAACTATGGCTACACCTTC
TRBV15	NA	NA	TRBJ1-1	CATSPPGPDTEAFF	TGTGCCACCAGCCCTCCAGGTCCGGACACTGAAGCTTTCTTT
TRBV7-6	TRBD2	NA	TRBJ2-7	CASSFQGTSASYEQYF	TGTGCCAGCAGCTTCCAGGGGACTAGCGCCTCCTACGAGCAGTACTTC